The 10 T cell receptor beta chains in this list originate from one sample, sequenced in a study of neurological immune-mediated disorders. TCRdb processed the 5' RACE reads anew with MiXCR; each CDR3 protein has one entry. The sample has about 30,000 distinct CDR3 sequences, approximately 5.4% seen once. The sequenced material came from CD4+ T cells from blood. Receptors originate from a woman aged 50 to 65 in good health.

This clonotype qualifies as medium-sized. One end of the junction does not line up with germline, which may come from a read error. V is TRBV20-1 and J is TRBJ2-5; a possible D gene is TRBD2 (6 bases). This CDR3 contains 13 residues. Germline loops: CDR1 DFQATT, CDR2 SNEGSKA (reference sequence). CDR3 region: CSARKNARDFVIF. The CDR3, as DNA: TGCAGTGCTAGAAAAAACGCCAGGGACTTTGTTATATTC.

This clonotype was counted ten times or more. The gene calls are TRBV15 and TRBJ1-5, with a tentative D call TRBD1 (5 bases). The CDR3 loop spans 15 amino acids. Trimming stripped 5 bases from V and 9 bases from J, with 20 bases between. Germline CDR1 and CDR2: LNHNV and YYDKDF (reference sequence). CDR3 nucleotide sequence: TGTGCCACCAGCGCAGCGCGGACATCCTCGGGGCCCCAGCATTTT. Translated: CATSAARTSSGPQHF.

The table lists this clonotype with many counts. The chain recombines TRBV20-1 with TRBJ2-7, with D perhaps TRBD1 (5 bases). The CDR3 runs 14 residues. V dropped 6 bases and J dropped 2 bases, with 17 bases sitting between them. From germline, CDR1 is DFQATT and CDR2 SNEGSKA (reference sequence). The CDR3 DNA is TGCAGTGCCTCGTGGGGCAGCAGAACCTACGAGCAGTACTTC. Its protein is CSASWGSRTYEQYF.

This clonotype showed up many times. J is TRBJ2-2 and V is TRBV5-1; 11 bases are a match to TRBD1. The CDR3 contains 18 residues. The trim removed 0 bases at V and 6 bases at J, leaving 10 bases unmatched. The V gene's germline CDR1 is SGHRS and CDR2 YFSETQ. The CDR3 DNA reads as TGCGCCAGCAGCTTGGAGGGGACAGGGGGTATGCCGTCCGGGGAGCTGTTTTTT. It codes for CASSLEGTGGMPSGELFF.

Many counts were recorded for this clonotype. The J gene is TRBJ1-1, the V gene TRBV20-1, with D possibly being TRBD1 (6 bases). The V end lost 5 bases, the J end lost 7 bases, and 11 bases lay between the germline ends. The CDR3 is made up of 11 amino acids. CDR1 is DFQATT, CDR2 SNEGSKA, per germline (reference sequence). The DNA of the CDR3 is TGCAGTGCTCCAAGGGGGGGTGAAGCTTTCTTT. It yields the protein CSAPRGGEAFF.

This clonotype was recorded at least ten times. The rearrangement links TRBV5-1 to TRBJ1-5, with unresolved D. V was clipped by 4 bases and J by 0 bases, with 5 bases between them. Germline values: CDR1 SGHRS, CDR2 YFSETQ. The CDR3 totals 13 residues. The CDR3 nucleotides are TGCGCCAGCAGCCCAGATAGCAATCAGCCCCAGCATTTT. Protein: CASSPDSNQPQHF.

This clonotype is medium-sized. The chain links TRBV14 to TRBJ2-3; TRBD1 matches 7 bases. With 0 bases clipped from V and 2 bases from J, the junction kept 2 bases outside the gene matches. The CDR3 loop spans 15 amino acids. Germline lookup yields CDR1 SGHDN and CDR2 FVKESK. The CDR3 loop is CASSQEGQPTDTQYF. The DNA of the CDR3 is TGTGCCAGCAGCCAAGAGGGACAGCCCACAGATACGCAGTATTTT.

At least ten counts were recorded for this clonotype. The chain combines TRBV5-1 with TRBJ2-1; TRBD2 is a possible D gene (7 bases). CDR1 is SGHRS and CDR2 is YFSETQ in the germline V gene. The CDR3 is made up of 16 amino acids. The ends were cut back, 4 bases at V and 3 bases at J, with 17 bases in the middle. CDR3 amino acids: CASSRAGATDYNEQFF. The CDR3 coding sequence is TGCGCCAGCAGCCGTGCGGGGGCGACTGACTACAATGAGCAGTTCTTC. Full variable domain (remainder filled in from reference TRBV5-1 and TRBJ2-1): KAGVTQTPRYLIKTRGQQVTLSCSPISGHRSVSWYQQTPGQGLQFLFEYFSETQRNKGNFPGRFSGRQFSNSRSEMNVSTLELGDSALYLCASSRAGATDYNEQFFGPGTRLTVL.

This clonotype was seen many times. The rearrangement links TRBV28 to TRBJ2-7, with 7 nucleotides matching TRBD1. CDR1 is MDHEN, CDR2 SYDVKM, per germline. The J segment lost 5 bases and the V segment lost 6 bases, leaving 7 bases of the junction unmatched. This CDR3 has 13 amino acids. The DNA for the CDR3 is TGTGCCAGCAGAGATCAGGGGGTCCACGAGCAGTACTTC. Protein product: CASRDQGVHEQYF.

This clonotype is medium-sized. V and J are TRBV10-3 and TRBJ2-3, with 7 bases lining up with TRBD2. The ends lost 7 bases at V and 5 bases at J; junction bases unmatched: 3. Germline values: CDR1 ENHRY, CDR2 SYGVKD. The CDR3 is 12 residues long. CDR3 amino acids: CAINGGGDTQYF. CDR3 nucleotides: TGTGCCATCAACGGCGGGGGAGATACGCAGTATTTT.